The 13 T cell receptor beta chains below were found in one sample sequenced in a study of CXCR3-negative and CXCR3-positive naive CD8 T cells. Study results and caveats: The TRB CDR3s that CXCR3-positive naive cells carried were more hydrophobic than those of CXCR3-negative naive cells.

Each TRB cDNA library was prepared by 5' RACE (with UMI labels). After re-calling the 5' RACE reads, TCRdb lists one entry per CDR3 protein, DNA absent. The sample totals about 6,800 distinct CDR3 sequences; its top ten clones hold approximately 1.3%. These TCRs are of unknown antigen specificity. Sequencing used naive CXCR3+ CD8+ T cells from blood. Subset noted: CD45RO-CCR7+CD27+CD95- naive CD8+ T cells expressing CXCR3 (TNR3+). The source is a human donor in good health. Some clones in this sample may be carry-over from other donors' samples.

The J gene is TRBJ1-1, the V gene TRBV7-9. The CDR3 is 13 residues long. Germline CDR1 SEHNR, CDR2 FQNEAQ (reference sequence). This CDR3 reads CASRPAMNTEAFF.

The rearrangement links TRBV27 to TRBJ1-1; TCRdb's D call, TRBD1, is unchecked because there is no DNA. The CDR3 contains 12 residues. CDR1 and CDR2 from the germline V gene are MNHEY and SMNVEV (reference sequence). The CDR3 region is CASRDPGTEAFF.

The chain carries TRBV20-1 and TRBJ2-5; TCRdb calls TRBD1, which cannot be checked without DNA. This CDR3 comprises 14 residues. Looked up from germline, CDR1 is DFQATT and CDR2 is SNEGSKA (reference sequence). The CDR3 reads CSATIGTSQETQYF.

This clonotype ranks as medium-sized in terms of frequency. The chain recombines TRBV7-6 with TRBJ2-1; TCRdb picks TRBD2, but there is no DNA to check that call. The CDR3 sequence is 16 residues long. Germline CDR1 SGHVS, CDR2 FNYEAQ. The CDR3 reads CASSAPGLAGGQEQFF.

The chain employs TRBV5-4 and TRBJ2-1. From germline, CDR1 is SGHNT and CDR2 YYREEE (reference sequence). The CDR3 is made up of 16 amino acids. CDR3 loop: CASSLGGTDLYNEQFF.

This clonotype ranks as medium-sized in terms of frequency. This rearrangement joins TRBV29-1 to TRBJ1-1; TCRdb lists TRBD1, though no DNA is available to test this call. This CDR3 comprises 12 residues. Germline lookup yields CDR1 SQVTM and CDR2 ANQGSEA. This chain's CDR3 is CSVFDSLLGAFF.

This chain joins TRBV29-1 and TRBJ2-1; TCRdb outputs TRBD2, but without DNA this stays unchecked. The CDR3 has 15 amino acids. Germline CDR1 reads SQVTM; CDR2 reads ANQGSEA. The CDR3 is CSVETPGLGPSEQFF.

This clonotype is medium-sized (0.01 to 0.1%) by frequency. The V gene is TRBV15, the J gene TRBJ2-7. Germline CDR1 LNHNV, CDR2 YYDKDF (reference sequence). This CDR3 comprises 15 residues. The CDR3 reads CATSRDQGVGYEQYF.

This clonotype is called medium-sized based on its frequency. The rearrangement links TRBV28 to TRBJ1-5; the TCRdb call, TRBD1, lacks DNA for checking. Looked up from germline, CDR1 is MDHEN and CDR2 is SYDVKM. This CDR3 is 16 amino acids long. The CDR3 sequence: CASSQEPTGVDQPQHF.

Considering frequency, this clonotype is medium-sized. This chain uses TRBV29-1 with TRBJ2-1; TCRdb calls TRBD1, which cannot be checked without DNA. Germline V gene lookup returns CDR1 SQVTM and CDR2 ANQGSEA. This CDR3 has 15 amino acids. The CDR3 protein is CSVSGEGGSYNEQFF.

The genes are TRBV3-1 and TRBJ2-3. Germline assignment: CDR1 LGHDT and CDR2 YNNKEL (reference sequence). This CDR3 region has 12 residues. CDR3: CASSQEGDTQYF.

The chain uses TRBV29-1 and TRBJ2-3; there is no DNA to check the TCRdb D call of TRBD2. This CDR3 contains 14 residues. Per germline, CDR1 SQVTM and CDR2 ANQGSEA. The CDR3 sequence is CSVTSGGLTDTQYF.

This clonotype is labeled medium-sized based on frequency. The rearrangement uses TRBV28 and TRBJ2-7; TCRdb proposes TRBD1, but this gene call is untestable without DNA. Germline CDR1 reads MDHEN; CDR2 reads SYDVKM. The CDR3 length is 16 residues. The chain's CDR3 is CASSPTRDRVYYEQYF.